The rows below give T cell receptor beta chains drawn from one sample of a study of blood T cell repertoires in COVID-19. Produced via immunoSEQ multiplex PCR; TCRdb's table is partial and in-frame only. The data show more than 120,000 clones, about 87% seen once. The sequencing sample was made of peripheral blood. Receptor source: a woman between 45 and 65 years old with acute or convalescent COVID-19. CDR3s include the opening cysteine and the closing phenylalanine or tryptophan. D genes are given only for firm matches. A row's size may be missing; if present it is once, few, many or a size class.

j_gene,d_gene,abundance,v_gene,CDR3nt,CDR3aa
TRBJ2-2,NA,NA,TRBV9,TGTGCCAGCAGCGCCACCGGGACATCTACCACCGGGGAGCTGTTTTTT,CASSATGTSTTGELFF
TRBJ2-5,TRBD1,NA,TRBV7-9,TGTGCCAGCAGCAAGACAGGGAAGACCCAGTACTTC,CASSKTGKTQYF
TRBJ1-5,TRBD1,NA,TRBV29-1,TGCAGCGTTGTTGGGACAGGGGGCAACACTCCCAATCAGCCCCAGCATTTT,CSVVGTGGNTPNQPQHF
TRBJ2-7,NA,once,TRBV5-6,TGTGCCAGCAGCTTGGCGGAGTACGAGCAGTACTTC,CASSLAEYEQYF
TRBJ1-2,NA,NA,TRBV5-4,TGTGCCAGCAGCTTGAACAAGGGGGACGGCTACACCTTC,CASSLNKGDGYTF
TRBJ2-7,TRBD1,NA,TRBV6-5,TGTGCCAGCGCCAGGGGGACACCCTCCTACGAGCAGTACTTC,CASARGTPSYEQYF
TRBJ1-1,TRBD1,NA,TRBV27,TGTGCCAGCAGTTTCCTCCGGGACAGGGGAATAGTTACTGAAGCTTTCTTT,CASSFLRDRGIVTEAFF
TRBJ1-1,NA,NA,TRBV19,TGTGCCAGTAGAGAGGAGTTCGAAGCTTTCTTT,CASREEFEAFF
TRBJ2-2,TRBD2,NA,TRBV7-2,TGTGCCAGCAGCCCCGGGAGGATGATAAACACCGGGGAGCTGTTTTTT,CASSPGRMINTGELFF
TRBJ2-5,NA,few,TRBV14,TGTGCCAGCAGCCAAGATCCGGAGGGGAGAAGAGAGACCCAGTACTTC,CASSQDPEGRRETQYF
TRBJ1-1,TRBD1,NA,TRBV12-3/TRBV12-4,TGTGCCAGCAGTACAGGGGTAAACACTGAAGCTTTCTTT,CASSTGVNTEAFF
TRBJ2-3,NA,NA,TRBV6-4,TGTGCCAGCAGTCCGGGACTCGGCACAGATACGCAGTATTTT,CASSPGLGTDTQYF
TRBJ2-3,TRBD2,NA,TRBV19,TGTGCCAGTAGTATATCTAGCGGCTACACAGATACGCAGTATTTT,CASSISSGYTDTQYF
TRBJ2-6,NA,NA,TRBV9,TGTGCCAGCAGCGTAAGGGGCGCTGGGGCCAACGTCCTGACTTTC,CASSVRGAGANVLTF
TRBJ1-2,TRBD1,NA,TRBV7-2,TGTGCCACCCCGACAGGGACCGGCTACACCTTC,CATPTGTGYTF
TRBJ2-3,TRBD2,NA,TRBV5-1,TGCGCCAGCAGCTTTAGCGGGGGGCCTTACACAGATACGCAGTATTTT,CASSFSGGPYTDTQYF
TRBJ1-2,NA,NA,TRBV4-2,TGTGCCAGCAGCCAGGCTTTAGGAACAGGCACTAACTATGGCTACACCTTC,CASSQALGTGTNYGYTF
TRBJ2-3,NA,NA,TRBV18,TGTGCCAGCTCAACGCAGGGCTTCGGCACAGATACGCAGTATTTT,CASSTQGFGTDTQYF
TRBJ2-2,NA,NA,TRBV29-1,TGCAGCGTTGAAACCCCGGAGGTGGGAACCGGGGAGCTGTTTTTT,CSVETPEVGTGELFF
TRBJ1-2,NA,NA,TRBV25-1,TGTGCCAGCAGTTTAGCTAACTATGGCTACACCTTC,CASSLANYGYTF
TRBJ2-3,TRBD2,NA,TRBV18,TGTGCCAGCTCACCAAGGCGGGGGGGCAATGGTACGCAGTATTTT,CASSPRRGGNGTQYF
TRBJ2-5,TRBD2,NA,TRBV7-9,TGTGCCAGCAGCCCGGGACTAGCGGGGATTGGAGAGACCCAGTACTTC,CASSPGLAGIGETQYF
TRBJ1-4,TRBD1,NA,TRBV3-1/TRBV3-2,TGTGCCAGCAGCCCGACAGGGGAGGGTAATGAAAAACTGTTTTTT,CASSPTGEGNEKLFF
TRBJ1-1,NA,NA,TRBV2,TGTGCCAGCAGTGGAGAGAGGGAAACTGAAGCTTTCTTT,CASSGERETEAFF
TRBJ1-4,TRBD1,NA,TRBV24-1,TGTGCCACCAGCACAGGGGTAGGCGAAAAACTGTTTTTT,CATSTGVGEKLFF
TRBJ2-7,NA,NA,TRBV18,TGTGCCAGCTCACAGACAGGTGCCTACGAGCAGTACTTC,CASSQTGAYEQYF
TRBJ1-4,NA,once,TRBV20-1,TGCAGTGCAGGGGGGGCTGAAAAACTGTTTTTT,CSAGGAEKLFF
TRBJ1-5,NA,NA,TRBV18,TGTGCCAGCTCACCTCGGCAGGGTAGTCAGCCCCAGCATTTT,CASSPRQGSQPQHF